This is a list of T cell receptor beta chains from one sample in a study of blood T cell repertoires in COVID-19. The data were produced by immunoSEQ multiplex PCR, yet TCRdb's version contains in-frame clones alone and is incomplete. The table has about 170,000 clones, more than 85% seen once. What was sequenced was peripheral blood. These TCRs come from an elderly woman in a cohort sampled during active or convalescent COVID-19. Each CDR3 is given with its conserved first and last residue. Each record gives: clone size, V gene, D gene, CDR3 length, J gene, CDR3 DNA, CDR3 protein. The D gene is left open where the match is weak. Only some rows state a clone size, as once, few, many or a class for expanded clones.

clone size: NA; V gene: TRBV27; D gene: TRBD1; CDR3 length: 15; J gene: TRBJ2-3; CDR3 DNA: TGTGCCAGCAGTTTTTTGGGACAGGGCCTCGATACGCAGTATTTT; CDR3 protein: CASSFLGQGLDTQYF
clone size: NA; V gene: TRBV5-6; D gene: NA; CDR3 length: 15; J gene: TRBJ1-2; CDR3 DNA: TGTGCCAGCAGCTTGAGAACAGGGCGTTCTGGGGGCTACACCTTC; CDR3 protein: CASSLRTGRSGGYTF
clone size: NA; V gene: TRBV12-3/TRBV12-4; D gene: NA; CDR3 length: 11; J gene: TRBJ1-2; CDR3 DNA: TGTGCCAGCAGTTTCAGGGGCGGCTACACCTTC; CDR3 protein: CASSFRGGYTF
clone size: once; V gene: TRBV27; D gene: NA; CDR3 length: 14; J gene: TRBJ1-6; CDR3 DNA: TGTGCCAGCAGTTTATCGACAGGAAATTCACCCCTCCACTTT; CDR3 protein: CASSLSTGNSPLHF
clone size: NA; V gene: TRBV10-3; D gene: TRBD1; CDR3 length: 16; J gene: TRBJ1-1; CDR3 DNA: TGTGCCATCAGTGACCCGACAGGGTTGGGGAACACTGAAGCTTTCTTT; CDR3 protein: CAISDPTGLGNTEAFF
clone size: NA; V gene: TRBV2; D gene: TRBD2; CDR3 length: 16; J gene: TRBJ2-2; CDR3 DNA: TGTGCCAGCATTGGGCGGGGGGCCCTGACGGCCGGGGAGCTGTTTTTT; CDR3 protein: CASIGRGALTAGELFF
clone size: NA; V gene: TRBV4-1; D gene: NA; CDR3 length: 15; J gene: TRBJ2-3; CDR3 DNA: TGCGCCAGCAGCTACCCGGGACATCGCACAGATACGCAGTATTTT; CDR3 protein: CASSYPGHRTDTQYF
clone size: NA; V gene: TRBV10-2; D gene: NA; CDR3 length: 15; J gene: TRBJ2-1; CDR3 DNA: TGCGCCAGCAGAACCGACTTATTCTCCTACAATGAGCAGTTCTTC; CDR3 protein: CASRTDLFSYNEQFF
clone size: NA; V gene: TRBV5-1; D gene: NA; CDR3 length: 11; J gene: TRBJ1-2; CDR3 DNA: TGCGCCAGCAGCGCCAGCTATGGCTACACCTTC; CDR3 protein: CASSASYGYTF
clone size: NA; V gene: TRBV28; D gene: NA; CDR3 length: 11; J gene: TRBJ2-4; CDR3 DNA: TGTGCCACCCGACAGAAAAACATTCAGTACTTC; CDR3 protein: CATRQKNIQYF
clone size: NA; V gene: TRBV6-2/TRBV6-3; D gene: NA; CDR3 length: 13; J gene: TRBJ1-1; CDR3 DNA: TGTGCCAGCAGTTACCGCAGTTACACTGAAGCTTTCTTT; CDR3 protein: CASSYRSYTEAFF
clone size: NA; V gene: TRBV3-1/TRBV3-2; D gene: TRBD1; CDR3 length: 16; J gene: TRBJ1-6; CDR3 DNA: TGTGCCAGCAGCCTTAATGGACAGGGTTTTTATTCACCCCTCCACTTT; CDR3 protein: CASSLNGQGFYSPLHF
clone size: NA; V gene: TRBV5-1; D gene: TRBD1; CDR3 length: 12; J gene: TRBJ1-1; CDR3 DNA: TGCGCCAGCAGCACCGACAGGGCTGAAGCTTTCTTT; CDR3 protein: CASSTDRAEAFF
clone size: NA; V gene: TRBV5-4; D gene: TRBD1; CDR3 length: 15; J gene: TRBJ1-2; CDR3 DNA: TGTGCCAGCAGCCTAGACAGGGCCGCTAACTATGGCTACACCTTC; CDR3 protein: CASSLDRAANYGYTF
clone size: NA; V gene: TRBV11-3; D gene: NA; CDR3 length: 12; J gene: TRBJ1-6; CDR3 DNA: TGTGCCAGCAGCCGGGGGAATTCACCCCTCCACTTT; CDR3 protein: CASSRGNSPLHF
clone size: NA; V gene: TRBV19; D gene: NA; CDR3 length: 13; J gene: TRBJ2-1; CDR3 DNA: TGTGCCCTAAGTCGAGTGGAAGGGAGTGAGCAGTTCTTC; CDR3 protein: CALSRVEGSEQFF
clone size: NA; V gene: TRBV7-9; D gene: TRBD1; CDR3 length: 17; J gene: TRBJ1-3; CDR3 DNA: TGTGCCAGCAGCACCCGGGACAGGGGGTTTTCTGGAAACACCATATATTTT; CDR3 protein: CASSTRDRGFSGNTIYF
clone size: NA; V gene: TRBV24-1; D gene: NA; CDR3 length: 13; J gene: TRBJ1-2; CDR3 DNA: TGTGCCACCGCCGCAGGTTCTGACTATGGCTACACCTTC; CDR3 protein: CATAAGSDYGYTF
clone size: NA; V gene: TRBV28; D gene: TRBD1; CDR3 length: 16; J gene: TRBJ1-1; CDR3 DNA: TGTGCCAGCAGTTATTTCAAGGGACAGGGGAACACTGAAGCTTTCTTT; CDR3 protein: CASSYFKGQGNTEAFF
clone size: NA; V gene: TRBV7-2; D gene: TRBD1; CDR3 length: 14; J gene: TRBJ1-1; CDR3 DNA: TGTGCCAGCAGCTTAACGGGACAGGGTGTAAAAGCTTTCTTT; CDR3 protein: CASSLTGQGVKAFF
clone size: NA; V gene: TRBV10-1; D gene: NA; CDR3 length: 12; J gene: TRBJ2-5; CDR3 DNA: TGCGCCAGCAGTGAGCCTCAGGGGACCCAGTACTTC; CDR3 protein: CASSEPQGTQYF
clone size: NA; V gene: TRBV2; D gene: TRBD1; CDR3 length: 15; J gene: TRBJ1-4; CDR3 DNA: TGTGCCAGCATTCCCGAGGGGGCGCGGGCTGAAAAACTGTTTTTT; CDR3 protein: CASIPEGARAEKLFF
clone size: NA; V gene: TRBV5-1; D gene: TRBD2; CDR3 length: 18; J gene: TRBJ2-5; CDR3 DNA: TGCGCCAGCAGCTTAAGGGCTAGCGGGGGACCCACCCAAGAGACCCAGTACTTC; CDR3 protein: CASSLRASGGPTQETQYF
clone size: NA; V gene: TRBV11-2; D gene: NA; CDR3 length: 14; J gene: TRBJ1-3; CDR3 DNA: TGTGCCAGCAGCTTAGAAGCGGGTGGAAACACCATATATTTT; CDR3 protein: CASSLEAGGNTIYF
clone size: NA; V gene: TRBV11-3; D gene: TRBD1; CDR3 length: 16; J gene: TRBJ2-3; CDR3 DNA: TGTGCCAGCAGCTCCTGGGACAGGGGTTCCGGAGATACGCAGTATTTT; CDR3 protein: CASSSWDRGSGDTQYF
clone size: NA; V gene: TRBV7-8; D gene: NA; CDR3 length: 13; J gene: TRBJ1-6; CDR3 DNA: TGTGCCAGCAGCTTAGGGAGGAATTCACCCCTCCACTTT; CDR3 protein: CASSLGRNSPLHF
clone size: few; V gene: TRBV27; D gene: NA; CDR3 length: 16; J gene: TRBJ1-2; CDR3 DNA: TGTGCCAGCAGTTCCTCCCGACAGGCGACTAACTATGGCTACACCTTC; CDR3 protein: CASSSSRQATNYGYTF
clone size: NA; V gene: TRBV4-1; D gene: NA; CDR3 length: 15; J gene: TRBJ2-1; CDR3 DNA: TGCGCCAGCAGCCAAGATTCACTTCGCCGGAATGAGCAGTTCTTC; CDR3 protein: CASSQDSLRRNEQFF
clone size: NA; V gene: TRBV27; D gene: TRBD1; CDR3 length: 14; J gene: TRBJ2-7; CDR3 DNA: TGTGCCAGCAGTTTGACAGGGGGGACCCACGAGCAGTACTTC; CDR3 protein: CASSLTGGTHEQYF
clone size: NA; V gene: TRBV30; D gene: TRBD2; CDR3 length: 15; J gene: TRBJ2-7; CDR3 DNA: TGTGCCTGGAGTTACAAAGCGGGGTACTCCTACGAGCAGTACTTC; CDR3 protein: CAWSYKAGYSYEQYF
clone size: NA; V gene: TRBV18; D gene: NA; CDR3 length: 14; J gene: TRBJ1-2; CDR3 DNA: TGTGCCAGCTCACCCCGCGAGGGAGGCTATGGCTACACCTTC; CDR3 protein: CASSPREGGYGYTF
clone size: NA; V gene: TRBV25-1; D gene: TRBD1; CDR3 length: 17; J gene: TRBJ1-2; CDR3 DNA: TGTGCCAGCAGTGAAACCCCCGGACAGGGGAGACCCGATGGCTACACCTTC; CDR3 protein: CASSETPGQGRPDGYTF
clone size: NA; V gene: TRBV5-4; D gene: TRBD1; CDR3 length: 15; J gene: TRBJ2-1; CDR3 DNA: TGTGCCAGCAGCGCAGGGACAGTCTCCTACAATGAGCAGTTCTTC; CDR3 protein: CASSAGTVSYNEQFF
clone size: once; V gene: TRBV4-1; D gene: TRBD1; CDR3 length: 17; J gene: TRBJ2-5; CDR3 DNA: TGCGCCAGCAGCCATGGACAGGGGGCGAGGGGCCAAGAGACCCAGTACTTC; CDR3 protein: CASSHGQGARGQETQYF
clone size: NA; V gene: TRBV3-1/TRBV3-2; D gene: TRBD1; CDR3 length: 14; J gene: TRBJ1-2; CDR3 DNA: TGTGCCAGCAGCCGACGGGACAGCAACCATGGCTACACCTTC; CDR3 protein: CASSRRDSNHGYTF
clone size: NA; V gene: TRBV24-1; D gene: NA; CDR3 length: 15; J gene: TRBJ2-3; CDR3 DNA: TGTGCCACCAGCGGTAAAGGGTGGACACCGGATACGCAGTATTTT; CDR3 protein: CATSGKGWTPDTQYF
clone size: NA; V gene: TRBV12-3/TRBV12-4; D gene: NA; CDR3 length: 12; J gene: TRBJ1-2; CDR3 DNA: TGTGCCAGCAGTCCCGGGGGGCATGGCTACACCTTC; CDR3 protein: CASSPGGHGYTF
clone size: NA; V gene: TRBV15; D gene: TRBD1; CDR3 length: 16; J gene: TRBJ1-5; CDR3 DNA: TGTGCCACCAGCAGAGGCCGGGACAGGGGAGGTGTGCCCCAGCATTTT; CDR3 protein: CATSRGRDRGGVPQHF
clone size: NA; V gene: TRBV3-1/TRBV3-2; D gene: NA; CDR3 length: 15; J gene: TRBJ1-1; CDR3 DNA: TGTGCCAGCAGCCAAGTAGCGGTTACGGCGACTGAAGCTTTCTTT; CDR3 protein: CASSQVAVTATEAFF
clone size: NA; V gene: TRBV6-5; D gene: NA; CDR3 length: 16; J gene: TRBJ2-7; CDR3 DNA: TGTGCCAGCAGTTACTCTTTTCCCGGGGATCCTTACGAGCAGTACTTC; CDR3 protein: CASSYSFPGDPYEQYF
clone size: NA; V gene: TRBV18; D gene: TRBD1; CDR3 length: 14; J gene: TRBJ1-5; CDR3 DNA: TGTGCCAGCTCACCATTGGGACAGGATCAGCCCCAGCATTTT; CDR3 protein: CASSPLGQDQPQHF
clone size: NA; V gene: TRBV6-1; D gene: NA; CDR3 length: 13; J gene: TRBJ2-5; CDR3 DNA: TGTGCCAGCAGTGAAGTGGGGGGGGCCACCCAGTACTTC; CDR3 protein: CASSEVGGATQYF
clone size: NA; V gene: TRBV5-6; D gene: NA; CDR3 length: 17; J gene: TRBJ1-4; CDR3 DNA: TGTGCCAGCAGCAACCTTTGGCAGGGAGGGACTAATGAAAAACTGTTTTTT; CDR3 protein: CASSNLWQGGTNEKLFF